The TCR beta chain under discussion was sequenced for a study of blood T cells in healthy people across ages. Sample-barcoded 5' priming and a J-beta primer mix drove a second PCR of 7 to 11 cycles. TCRdb ran MiXCR on the 5' RACE reads and lists one entry per CDR3 protein. The top ten clones hold roughly 20% of a sample with some 710,000 distinct CDR3 sequences, about half of them seen once. The V gene's germline CDR1 is DFQATT and CDR2 SNEGSKA (reference sequence). This CDR3 contains 17 residues. V trimming: 6 bases; J trimming: 1 base; junction bases outside the gene matches: 9. The V and J genes are TRBV20-1 and TRBJ2-1, with 13 bases identical to TRBD2. The receptor's source is a man aged 80 or over in good health. The sample comprised blood. The CDR3 loop is CSALERLAGGSYNEQFF. Here the CDR3 DNA reads TGCAGTGCATTAGAGCGACTAGCGGGAGGATCCTACAATGAGCAGTTCTTC.